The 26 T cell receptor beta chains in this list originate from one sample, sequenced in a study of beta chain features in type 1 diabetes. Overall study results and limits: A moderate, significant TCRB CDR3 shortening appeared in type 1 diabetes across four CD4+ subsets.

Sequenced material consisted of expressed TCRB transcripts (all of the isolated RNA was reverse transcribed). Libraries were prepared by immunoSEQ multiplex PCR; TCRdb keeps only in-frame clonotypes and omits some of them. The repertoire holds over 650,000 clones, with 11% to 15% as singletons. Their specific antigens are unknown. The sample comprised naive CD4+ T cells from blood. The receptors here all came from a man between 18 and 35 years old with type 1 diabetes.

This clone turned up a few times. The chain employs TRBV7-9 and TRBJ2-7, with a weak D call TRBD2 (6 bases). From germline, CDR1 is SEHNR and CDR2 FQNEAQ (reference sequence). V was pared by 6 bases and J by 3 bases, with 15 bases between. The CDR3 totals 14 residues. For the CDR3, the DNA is TGTGCCAGCAGTACTACTCGGGGGATCTACGAGCAGTACTTC. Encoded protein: CASSTTRGIYEQYF.

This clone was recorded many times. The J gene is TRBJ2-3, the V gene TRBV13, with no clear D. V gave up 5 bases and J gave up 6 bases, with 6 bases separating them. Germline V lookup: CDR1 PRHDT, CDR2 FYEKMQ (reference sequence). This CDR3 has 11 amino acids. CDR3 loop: CASSPQDTQYF. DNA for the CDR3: TGTGCCAGCAGCCCTCAGGATACGCAGTATTTT. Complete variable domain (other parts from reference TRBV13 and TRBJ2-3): AAGVIQSPRHLIKEKRETATLKCYPIPRHDTVYWYQQGPGQDPQFLISFYEKMQSDKGSIPDRFSAQQFSDYHSELNMSSLELGDSALYFCASSPQDTQYFGPGTRLTVL.

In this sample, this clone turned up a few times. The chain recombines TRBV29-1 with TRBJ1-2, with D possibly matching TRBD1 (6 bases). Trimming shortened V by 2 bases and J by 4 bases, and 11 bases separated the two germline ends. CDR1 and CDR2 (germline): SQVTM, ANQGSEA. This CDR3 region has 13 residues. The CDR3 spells CSVEKGVGYGYTF. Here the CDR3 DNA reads TGCAGCGTTGAAAAGGGGGTGGGCTATGGCTACACCTTC.

The CDR3 DNA is TGTGCCAGCAGCTCGCAGGGAGGCGCTGGAAACACCATATATTTT. It is translated as CASSSQGGAGNTIYF. The J gene is TRBJ1-3, the V gene TRBV7-9; possible D gene TRBD1, 5 bases. This CDR3 is built from 15 residues. Deletions cut 4 bases from V and 2 bases from J, with 12 bases between. Germline CDR1 reads SEHNR; CDR2 reads FQNEAQ (reference sequence).

The CDR3 DNA sequence: TGCAGCGTTCAGACAGGTCTCGGGGACGAGCAGTACTTC. Translation: CSVQTGLGDEQYF. V gene TRBV29-1 combines with J gene TRBJ2-7, with D possibly matching TRBD1 (6 bases). This CDR3 contains 13 residues. V was shortened by 5 bases and J by 5 bases, with 16 bases between the two germline ends. From germline, CDR1 is SQVTM and CDR2 ANQGSEA.

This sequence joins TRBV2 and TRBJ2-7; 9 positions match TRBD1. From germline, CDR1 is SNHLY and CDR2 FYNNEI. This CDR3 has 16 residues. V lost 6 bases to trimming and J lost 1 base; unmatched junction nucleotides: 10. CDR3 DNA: TGTGCCAGCAGCAAGCCGGGACAGGGTGGTTCCTACGAGCAGTACTTC. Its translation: CASSKPGQGGSYEQYF.

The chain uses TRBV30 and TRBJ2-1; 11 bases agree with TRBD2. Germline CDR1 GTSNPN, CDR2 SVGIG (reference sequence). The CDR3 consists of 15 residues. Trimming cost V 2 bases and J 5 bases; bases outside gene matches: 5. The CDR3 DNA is TGTGCCTGGAGTTTTGGGACTAGCGGTCACAATGAGCAGTTCTTC. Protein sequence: CAWSFGTSGHNEQFF. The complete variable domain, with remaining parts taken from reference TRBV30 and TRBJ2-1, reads SQTIHQWPATLVQPVGSPLSLECTVEGTSNPNLYWYRQAAGRGLQLLFYSVGIGQISSEVPQNLSASRPQDRQFILSSKKLLLSDSGFYLCAWSFGTSGHNEQFFGPGTRLTVL.

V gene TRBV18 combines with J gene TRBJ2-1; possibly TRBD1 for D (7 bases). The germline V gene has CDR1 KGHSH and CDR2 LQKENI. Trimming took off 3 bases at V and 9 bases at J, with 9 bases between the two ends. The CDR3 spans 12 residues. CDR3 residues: CASSPQGGEQFF. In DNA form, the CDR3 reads TGTGCCAGCTCACCTCAGGGGGGTGAGCAGTTCTTC.

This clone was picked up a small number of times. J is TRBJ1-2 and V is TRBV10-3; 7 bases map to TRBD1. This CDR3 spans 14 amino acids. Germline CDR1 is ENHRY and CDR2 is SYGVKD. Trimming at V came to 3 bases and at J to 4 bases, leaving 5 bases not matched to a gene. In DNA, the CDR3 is TGTGCCATCAGTGATTTACAGGGGAGCTATGGCTACACCTTC. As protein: CAISDLQGSYGYTF.

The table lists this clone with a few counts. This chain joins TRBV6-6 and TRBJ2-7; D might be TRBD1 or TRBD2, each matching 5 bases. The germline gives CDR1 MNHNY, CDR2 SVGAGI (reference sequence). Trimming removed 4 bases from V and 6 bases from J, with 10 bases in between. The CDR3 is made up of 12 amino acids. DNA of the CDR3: TGTGCCAGCAGTTTATCCGGGGCCGAGCAGTACTTC. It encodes CASSLSGAEQYF.

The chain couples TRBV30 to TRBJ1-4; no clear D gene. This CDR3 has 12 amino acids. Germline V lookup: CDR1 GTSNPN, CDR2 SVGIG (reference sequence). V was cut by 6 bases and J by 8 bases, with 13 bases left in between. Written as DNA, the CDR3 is TGTGCCTGTCCGGCGGCAGCCGAAAAACTGTTTTTT. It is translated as CACPAAAEKLFF.

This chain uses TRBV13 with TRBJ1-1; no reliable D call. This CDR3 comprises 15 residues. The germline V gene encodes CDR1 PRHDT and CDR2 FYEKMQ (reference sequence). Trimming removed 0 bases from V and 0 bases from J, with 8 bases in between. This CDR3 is CASSLGQSMNTEAFF. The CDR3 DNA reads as TGTGCCAGCAGCTTAGGACAGAGCATGAACACTGAAGCTTTCTTT.

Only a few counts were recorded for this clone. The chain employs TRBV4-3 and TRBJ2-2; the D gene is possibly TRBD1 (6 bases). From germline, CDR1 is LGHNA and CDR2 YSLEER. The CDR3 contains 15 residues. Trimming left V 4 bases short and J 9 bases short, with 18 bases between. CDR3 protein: CASSPHPGDTWELFF. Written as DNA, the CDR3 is TGCGCCAGCAGCCCCCACCCAGGGGATACCTGGGAGCTGTTTTTT.

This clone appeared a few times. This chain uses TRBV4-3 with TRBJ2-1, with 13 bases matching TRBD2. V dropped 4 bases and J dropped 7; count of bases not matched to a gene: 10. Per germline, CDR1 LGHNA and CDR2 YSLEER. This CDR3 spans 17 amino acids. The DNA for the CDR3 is TGCGCCAGCAGCCGATATCAACTAGCGGGGGGGCCGAATGAGCAGTTCTTC. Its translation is CASSRYQLAGGPNEQFF.

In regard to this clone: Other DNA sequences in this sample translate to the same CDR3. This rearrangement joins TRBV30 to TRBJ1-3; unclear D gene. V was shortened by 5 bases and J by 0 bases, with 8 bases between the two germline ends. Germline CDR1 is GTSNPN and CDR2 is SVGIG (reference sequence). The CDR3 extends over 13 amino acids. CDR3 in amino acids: CAWRQSSGNTIYF. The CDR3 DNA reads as TGTGCCTGGCGTCAGAGCTCTGGAAACACCATATATTTT. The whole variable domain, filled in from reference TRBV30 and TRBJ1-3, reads SQTIHQWPATLVQPVGSPLSLECTVEGTSNPNLYWYRQAAGRGLQLLFYSVGIGQISSEVPQNLSASRPQDRQFILSSKKLLLSDSGFYLCAWRQSSGNTIYFGEGSWLTVV.

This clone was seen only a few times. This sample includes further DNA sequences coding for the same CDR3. In DNA, the CDR3 is TGTGCCATCAGTGAGTCAGCTGGAAACACCATATATTTT. Its protein is CAISESAGNTIYF. The V call is TRBV10-3, the J call TRBJ1-3, with unresolved D. This CDR3 is built from 13 residues. Trimming stripped 0 bases from V and 2 bases from J, with 2 bases between. Germline-derived CDR1 and CDR2 are ENHRY and SYGVKD.

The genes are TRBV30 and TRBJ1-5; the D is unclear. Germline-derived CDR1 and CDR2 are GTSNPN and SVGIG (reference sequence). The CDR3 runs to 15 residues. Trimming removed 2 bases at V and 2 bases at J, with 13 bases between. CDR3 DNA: TGTGCCTGGAGTTCGTCCTCGCATCGCAATCAGCCCCAGCATTTT. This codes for CAWSSSSHRNQPQHF.

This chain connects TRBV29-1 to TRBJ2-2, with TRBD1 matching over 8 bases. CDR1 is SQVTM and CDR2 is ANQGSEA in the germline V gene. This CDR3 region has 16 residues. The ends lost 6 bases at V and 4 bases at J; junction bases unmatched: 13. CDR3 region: CSVHKGGQAGTGELFF. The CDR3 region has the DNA TGCAGCGTCCACAAAGGGGGACAGGCGGGCACCGGGGAGCTGTTTTTT.

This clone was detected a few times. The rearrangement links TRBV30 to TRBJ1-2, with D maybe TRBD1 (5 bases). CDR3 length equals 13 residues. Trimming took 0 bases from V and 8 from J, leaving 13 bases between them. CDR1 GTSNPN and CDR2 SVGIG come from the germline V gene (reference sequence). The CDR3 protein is CAWSVLEGSGYTF. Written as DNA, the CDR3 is TGTGCCTGGAGTGTACTGGAGGGGAGCGGCTACACCTTC.

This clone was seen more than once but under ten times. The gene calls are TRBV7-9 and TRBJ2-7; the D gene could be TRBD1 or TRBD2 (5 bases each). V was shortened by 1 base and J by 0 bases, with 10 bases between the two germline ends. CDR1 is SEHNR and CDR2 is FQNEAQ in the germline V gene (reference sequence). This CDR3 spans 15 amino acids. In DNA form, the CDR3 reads TGTGCCAGCAGCTTAGAAGGGACCGCCTCCTACGAGCAGTACTTC. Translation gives CASSLEGTASYEQYF. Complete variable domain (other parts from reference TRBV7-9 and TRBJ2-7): DTGVSQNPRHKITKRGQNVTFRCDPISEHNRLYWYRQTLGQGPEFLTYFQNEAQLEKSRLLSDRFSAERPKGSFSTLEIQRTEQGDSAMYLCASSLEGTASYEQYFGPGTRLTVT.

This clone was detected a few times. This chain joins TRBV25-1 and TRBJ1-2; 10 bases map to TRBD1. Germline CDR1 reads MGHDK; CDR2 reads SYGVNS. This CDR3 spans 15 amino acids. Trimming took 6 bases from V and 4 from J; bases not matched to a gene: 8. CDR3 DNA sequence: TGTGCCAGCAGCGGAGGCGGGACAGGGGTCTATGGCTACACCTTC. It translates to CASSGGGTGVYGYTF.

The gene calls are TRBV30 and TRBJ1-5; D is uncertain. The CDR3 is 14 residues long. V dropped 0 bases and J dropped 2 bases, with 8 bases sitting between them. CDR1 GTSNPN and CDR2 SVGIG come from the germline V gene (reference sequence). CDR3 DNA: TGTGCCTGGAGTGTTGGATTGGGCAATCAGCCCCAGCATTTT. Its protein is CAWSVGLGNQPQHF. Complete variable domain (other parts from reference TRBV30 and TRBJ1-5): SQTIHQWPATLVQPVGSPLSLECTVEGTSNPNLYWYRQAAGRGLQLLFYSVGIGQISSEVPQNLSASRPQDRQFILSSKKLLLSDSGFYLCAWSVGLGNQPQHFGDGTRLSIL.

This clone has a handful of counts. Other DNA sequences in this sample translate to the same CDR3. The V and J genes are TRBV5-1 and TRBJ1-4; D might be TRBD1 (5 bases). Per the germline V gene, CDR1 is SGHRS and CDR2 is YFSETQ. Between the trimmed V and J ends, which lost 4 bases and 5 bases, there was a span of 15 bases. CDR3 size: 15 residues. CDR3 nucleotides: TGCGCCAGCAGCCCGCCGGGACGTGGGAATGAAAAACTGTTTTTT. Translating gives CASSPPGRGNEKLFF.

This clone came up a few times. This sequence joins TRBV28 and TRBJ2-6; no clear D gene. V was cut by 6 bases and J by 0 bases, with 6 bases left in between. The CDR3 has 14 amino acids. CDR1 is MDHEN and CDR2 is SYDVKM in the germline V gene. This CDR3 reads CASRNSSGANVLTF. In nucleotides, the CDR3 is TGTGCCAGCAGGAATAGCTCTGGGGCCAACGTCCTGACTTTC.

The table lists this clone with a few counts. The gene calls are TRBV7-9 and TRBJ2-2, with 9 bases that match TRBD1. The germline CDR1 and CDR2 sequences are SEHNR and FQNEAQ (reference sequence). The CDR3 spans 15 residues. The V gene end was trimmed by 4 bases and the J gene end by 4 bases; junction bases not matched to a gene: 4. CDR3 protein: CASSSGTGITGELFF. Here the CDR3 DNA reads TGTGCCAGCAGCTCCGGGACAGGGATCACCGGGGAGCTGTTTTTT. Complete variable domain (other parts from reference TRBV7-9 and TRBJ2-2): DTGVSQNPRHKITKRGQNVTFRCDPISEHNRLYWYRQTLGQGPEFLTYFQNEAQLEKSRLLSDRFSAERPKGSFSTLEIQRTEQGDSAMYLCASSSGTGITGELFFGEGSRLTVL.

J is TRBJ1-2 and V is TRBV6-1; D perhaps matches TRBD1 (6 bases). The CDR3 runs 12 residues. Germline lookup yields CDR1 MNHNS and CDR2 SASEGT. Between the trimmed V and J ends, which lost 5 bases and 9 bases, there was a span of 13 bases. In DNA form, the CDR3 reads TGTGCCAGCAGTACGAACAGGGATAGCTACACCTTC. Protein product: CASSTNRDSYTF.